Sequencing of this T cell receptor (beta chain) was carried out in a study of blood T cell dynamics during melanoma immunotherapy. Here immunoSEQ multiplex PCR was the method, and the copy in TCRdb shows in-frame clones only, minus some. The sample comprises about 550 clones, around 77% of which are singletons, and approximately 10% rests with the top ten. Sample time point: pre-treatment baseline. Memory T cells counted as immune-effector cells when CD3+ CD4- CD8+ CD45RA- CD45RO-high CD27- CCR7-. General observations from the study: Among sorted CD8+ subsets, immune-effector cells had the highest clonality and cell-free DNA similarity.

Note on this clone: Antigen: not known.

The CDR3 is 17 residues long. Germline CDR1 and CDR2: SGHRS and YFSETQ. V lost 0 bases and J lost 0, with 12 bases in between. The sequence came from a human donor with melanoma. The sample consisted of CD8+ T cells from blood, taken from a patient treated with checkpoint blockade. The chain joins TRBV5-1 to TRBJ2-2, with D hard to call. Here the CDR3 reads CASSLAVVDPNTGELFF. The CDR3 region has the DNA TGCGCCAGCAGCTTGGCCGTCGTGGACCCGAACACCGGGGAGCTGTTTTTT.